This T cell receptor (beta chain) was recovered during a study of early T cells in non-severe SARS-CoV-2 infection. TCRdb independently ran MiXCR on the 5' RACE reads; one entry per CDR3 protein. The table lists over 25,000 distinct CDR3 sequences, over 3.5% of them singletons. The V and J ends lost 3 bases and 5 bases, in that order; junction bases with no gene match: 12. The CDR3 runs 17 residues. Germline V gives CDR1 SGDLS, CDR2 YYNGEE. Sequencing used whole blood. The V and J genes are TRBV9 and TRBJ2-5; 11 bases align to TRBD2. This clonotype was sampled from an adult who was a healthcare worker with PCR-confirmed SARS-CoV-2 infection or an uninfected control (not recorded which). CDR3 sequence: CASSAVGLAGLGETQYF. CDR3 DNA: TGTGCCAGCAGCGCAGTAGGACTAGCGGGTCTGGGCGAGACCCAGTACTTC.